These 25 T cell receptor beta chains were all obtained from the same sample, sequenced in a study of blood T cell repertoires in COVID-19. Measured with immunoSEQ multiplex PCR; TCRdb has only the in-frame clones, and not every one. The sample records some 290,000 clones, around 92% being singletons. Source material: peripheral blood. Receptors were obtained from a woman aged 25 to 45 with COVID-19, enrolled during active disease.

This chain connects TRBV5-1 to TRBJ2-1, with TRBD1 matching 7 bases. Germline V CDR1 and CDR2: SGHRS, YFSETQ. Trimming at V came to 5 bases and at J to 2 bases, leaving 7 bases not matched to a gene. CDR3 length equals 15 residues. The chain's CDR3 is CASRIRQGAYNEQFF. As DNA, the CDR3 is TGCGCCAGCAGAATAAGACAGGGAGCCTACAATGAGCAGTTCTTC.

This chain joins TRBV7-9 and TRBJ2-7; TRBD2 matches 7 bases. Germline CDR1 is SEHNR and CDR2 is FQNEAQ (reference sequence). The CDR3 covers 14 residues. The V gene end was trimmed by 0 bases and the J gene end by 3 bases; junction bases not matched to a gene: 2. This chain's CDR3 is CASSLAGGNYEQYF. The CDR3 region has the DNA TGTGCCAGCAGCTTAGCGGGGGGGAACTACGAGCAGTACTTC.

The chain employs TRBV2 and TRBJ2-1; possible D gene TRBD2, 6 bases. Germline loops: CDR1 SNHLY, CDR2 FYNNEI. V dropped 2 bases and J dropped 3 bases, with 14 bases sitting between them. CDR3 size: 16 residues. The CDR3 loop is CASSENSLAFYNEQFF. CDR3 nucleotides: TGTGCCAGCAGTGAAAACAGTCTAGCGTTCTACAATGAGCAGTTCTTC.

The rearrangement joins TRBV11-2 to TRBJ1-5; D gene uncertain. Trimming took off 2 bases at V and 4 bases at J, with 6 bases between the two ends. The CDR3 covers 13 residues. Germline CDR1 is SGHAT and CDR2 is FQNNGV. CDR3 sequence reads: CASSLFNNQPQHF. The CDR3 nucleotides are TGTGCCAGCAGCTTATTCAATAATCAGCCCCAGCATTTT.

This sequence joins TRBV5-1 and TRBJ1-1; D perhaps matches TRBD1 (6 bases). The CDR3 runs 17 residues. In germline, CDR1 is SGHRS, CDR2 YFSETQ. Trimming took 1 base from V and 4 from J, leaving 20 bases between them. CDR3 region: CASSLRRQENVGTEAFF. For the CDR3, the DNA is TGCGCCAGCAGCTTGAGGCGACAGGAGAACGTAGGCACTGAAGCTTTCTTT.

In regard to this clone: At one end, the junction sequence differs from germline, possibly due to a read error. The chain links TRBV2 to TRBJ2-1; TRBD2 aligns across 9 bases. CDR1 is SNHLY, CDR2 FYNNEI, per germline. The CDR3 spans 18 residues. The CDR3 bases are TGTGCCAGCAGTAGGGTAGCGGGGGCCCCGAGCTCCTGCAATGAGCAGTTCTTC. Its protein is CASSRVAGAPSSCNEQFF.

V gene TRBV7-2 combines with J gene TRBJ1-2, with D perhaps matching TRBD1 (5 bases). Trimming took 3 bases from V and 2 from J, leaving 16 bases between them. The germline V gene encodes CDR1 SGHTA and CDR2 FQGNSA. The CDR3 totals 16 residues. The CDR3 bases are TGTGCCAGCAGCTTTCCACGGGGGGGAATAAACTATGGCTACACCTTC. Its protein product is CASSFPRGGINYGYTF.

This chain connects TRBV5-8 to TRBJ1-1, with a tentative D call TRBD1 (6 bases). Trimming shortened V by 2 bases and J by 3 bases, and 11 bases separated the two germline ends. Looked up from germline, CDR1 is SGHTS and CDR2 is YDEGEE. The CDR3 extends over 14 amino acids. The CDR3 nucleotides read TGTGCCAGCAGCTTTCGTGAGGGGGACACTGAAGCTTTCTTT. It yields the protein CASSFREGDTEAFF. Complete variable domain (other parts from reference TRBV5-8 and TRBJ1-1): EAGVTQSPTHLIKTRGQQATLRCSPISGHTSVYWYQQALGLGLQFLLWYDEGEERNRGNFPPRFSGRQFPNYSSELNVNALELEDSALYLCASSFREGDTEAFFGQGTRLTVV.

The CDR3 coding sequence is TGTGCCAGCAGTTTTTACAACTACGAGCAGTACTTC. It yields the protein CASSFYNYEQYF. The chain uses TRBV12-3 or TRBV12-4 and TRBJ2-7, with D hard to call. The length of the CDR3 is 12 residues. V was shortened by 3 bases and J by 3 bases, with 6 bases between the two germline ends.

The V gene is TRBV19, the J gene TRBJ2-1; 7 positions match TRBD1. Germline V gene data show CDR1 as LNHDA and CDR2 as SQIVND (reference sequence). The V and J ends lost 6 bases and 2 bases, in that order; junction bases with no gene match: 7. This CDR3 contains 15 residues. The DNA for the CDR3 is TGTGCCAGTAGGGTCCGGGACAGCACCTACAATGAGCAGTTCTTC. Its translation: CASRVRDSTYNEQFF.

The chain uses TRBV10-3 and TRBJ2-1; a weak D match, TRBD2 (6 bases). V was cut by 0 bases and J by 3 bases, with 18 bases left in between. There are 18 residues in the CDR3. Germline V gives CDR1 ENHRY, CDR2 SYGVKD. The CDR3 nucleotides are TGTGCCATCAGTGAGTCTAATTCTCCAGCGGGCCTCTACAATGAGCAGTTCTTC. Amino acid sequence: CAISESNSPAGLYNEQFF.

This clone was seen just once. The V gene is TRBV6-1, the J gene TRBJ1-1; D uncertain. Germline CDR1 MNHNS, CDR2 SASEGT. The V end was cut by 2 bases, the J end by 3 bases, with 19 bases between. The CDR3 covers 17 residues. CDR3 DNA: TGTGCCAGCAGTGAAAAAGTAGGAGACCTTAGTGACACTGAAGCTTTCTTT. Its translation: CASSEKVGDLSDTEAFF.

The chain employs TRBV5-1 and TRBJ1-5; D ambiguous. V gave up 2 bases and J gave up 9 bases, with 12 bases separating them. CDR3 length: 13 residues. From germline, CDR1 is SGHRS and CDR2 YFSETQ. As DNA, the CDR3 is TGCGCCAGCAGCTTAGAGGGCCTCGGGCCCCAGCATTTT. Translation gives CASSLEGLGPQHF.

The CDR3 bases are TGTGCCAGCAGCTCCTACAGGGGTCTCAATCAGCCCCAGCATTTT. Its translation: CASSSYRGLNQPQHF. The J gene is TRBJ1-5, the V gene TRBV2; TRBD1 aligns across 7 bases. CDR1 SNHLY and CDR2 FYNNEI come from the germline V gene. V lost 6 bases and J lost 3; bases outside the gene matches: 8. The CDR3 length is 15 residues.

The V gene is TRBV18, the J gene TRBJ2-1; 7 bases are a match to TRBD1. The ends lost 2 bases at V and 4 bases at J; junction bases unmatched: 5. Germline V gene data show CDR1 as KGHSH and CDR2 as LQKENI. This CDR3 contains 15 residues. The CDR3 is CASSPRGTDYNEQFF. CDR3 bases: TGTGCCAGCTCACCAAGAGGGACAGATTACAATGAGCAGTTCTTC.

The V call is TRBV5-4, the J call TRBJ2-3, with 15 bases lining up with TRBD2. Germline loops: CDR1 SGHNT, CDR2 YYREEE (reference sequence). The CDR3 runs to 20 residues. V was clipped by 4 bases and J by 1 base; unmatched bases: 13. The CDR3 DNA follows: TGTGCCAGCAGCAAGGGCGGGACTAGCGGGGGGTCCTCCCGCACAGATACGCAGTATTTT. This translates into CASSKGGTSGGSSRTDTQYF.

The chain has TRBV27 and TRBJ2-1; 7 bases line up with TRBD1. This CDR3 comprises 12 residues. Per germline, CDR1 MNHEY and CDR2 SMNVEV (reference sequence). V dropped 5 bases and J dropped 9; count of bases not matched to a gene: 4. The CDR3 protein is CASSAQGPEQFF. Here the CDR3 DNA reads TGTGCCAGCAGTGCACAGGGGCCTGAGCAGTTCTTC.

The rearrangement links TRBV19 to TRBJ1-2; D unresolved. Germline V gene sequence: CDR1 LNHDA, CDR2 SQIVND (reference sequence). The CDR3 spans 13 residues. Trimming removed 5 bases at V and 3 bases at J, with 10 bases between. The CDR3 here is CASSEDGDYGYTF. For the CDR3, the DNA is TGTGCCAGTAGTGAGGACGGGGACTATGGCTACACCTTC.

This rearrangement joins TRBV9 to TRBJ2-7, with TRBD1 as a possible D gene (6 bases). Trimming stripped 4 bases from V and 5 bases from J, with 16 bases between. Germline CDR1 is SGDLS and CDR2 is YYNGEE. This CDR3 spans 14 amino acids. CDR3 amino acids: CASSRATGYHEQYF. The CDR3 DNA is TGTGCCAGCAGCCGAGCCACAGGGTACCACGAGCAGTACTTC.

The CDR3 DNA reads TGTGCCAGCAGTTACCCCGGGACACCATATAGCAATCAGCCCCAGCATTTT. It is translated as CASSYPGTPYSNQPQHF. V usage is TRBV6-8 and J usage is TRBJ1-5, with D possibly matching TRBD1 (6 bases). The CDR3 has 17 amino acids. The V gene lost 2 bases and the J gene lost 0 bases, with 14 bases spanning the gap. Germline V lookup: CDR1 MNHGY, CDR2 SAAAGT.

The chain couples TRBV18 to TRBJ1-2, with 10 bases matching TRBD1. The CDR3 is 14 residues long. Germline assignment: CDR1 KGHSH and CDR2 LQKENI. The V segment lost 5 bases and the J segment 8 bases; nucleotides outside the gene matches: 8. The CDR3 DNA reads TGTGCCAGCTCAGCCGGGACAGGGGTAGAGGGCTACACCTTC. This sequence encodes CASSAGTGVEGYTF.

This clone has just one count. J is TRBJ2-7 and V is TRBV12-3 or TRBV12-4; the match to TRBD2 covers 10 bases. The V gene end was trimmed by 9 bases and the J gene end by 5 bases; junction bases not matched to a gene: 7. The CDR3 loop spans 13 amino acids. The CDR3 DNA follows: TGTGCCAGTAGCGGGGGGACGGCCCACGAGCAGTACTTC. This codes for CASSGGTAHEQYF.

The chain recombines TRBV28 with TRBJ2-3; a possible D gene is TRBD1 (5 bases). The CDR3 extends over 14 amino acids. V was pared by 6 bases and J by 2 bases, with 12 bases between. Germline CDR1 is MDHEN and CDR2 is SYDVKM. DNA of the CDR3: TGTGCCAGCAGCCCCGAACAGGCCACAGATACGCAGTATTTT. Residues: CASSPEQATDTQYF. The full variable domain, completed using reference TRBV28 and TRBJ2-3, is DVKVTQSSRYLVKRTGEKVFLECVQDMDHENMFWYRQDPGLGLRLIYFSYDVKMKEKGDIPEGYSVSREKKERFSLILESASTNQTSMYLCASSPEQATDTQYFGPGTRLTVL.

The rearrangement links TRBV27 to TRBJ2-1; D uncertain. This CDR3 has 15 residues. Germline values: CDR1 MNHEY, CDR2 SMNVEV (reference sequence). Between the trimmed V and J ends, which lost 7 bases and 2 bases, there was a span of 15 bases. CDR3 bases: TGTGCCAGCAATCTAGGTTTCACTGCCTACAATGAGCAGTTCTTC. It is translated as CASNLGFTAYNEQFF.

This clone showed up just once. The rearrangement links TRBV29-1 to TRBJ2-7; the match to TRBD1 covers 7 bases. Looked up from germline, CDR1 is SQVTM and CDR2 is ANQGSEA. This CDR3 comprises 13 residues. V was clipped by 6 bases and J by 6 bases; unmatched bases: 11. This chain's CDR3 is CSVTGAQGIEQYF. The CDR3 nucleotides read TGCAGCGTAACAGGGGCCCAAGGTATCGAGCAGTACTTC.